The sequence of this T cell receptor (beta chain) was determined in a study of blood T cells in healthy people across ages. Study-wide context: About one barcoded TCR beta cDNA was captured per two T cells.

The CDR3 covers 12 residues. The germline V and J ends were trimmed by 8 bases and 0 bases, with 6 bases remaining between them. The germline V gene has CDR1 LNHDA and CDR2 SQIVND (reference sequence). As concerns this clonotype: Its antigen is undetermined.

Broader study findings: Unsorted PBMCs prevented conclusive naive versus antigen-experienced comparison.

Using a J-beta primer mix together with a sample-barcoded 5' primer, a second PCR was run for roughly 6 to 12 cycles. From the 5' RACE reads, TCRdb called clonotypes with MiXCR, one entry per CDR3 protein. The sample yields 550,000 to 750,000 distinct CDR3 sequences, around a fifth seen once. The rearrangement links TRBV19 to TRBJ2-3, with unresolved D. This clonotype was sampled from a man aged 70-80 years in good health. Sequencing used blood. DNA of the CDR3: TGTGCCAGTGGTAGTAGCACAGATACGCAGTATTTT. It codes for CASGSSTDTQYF.